This section outlines one TCR beta chain sequence together with its context. Its antigen is unknown. Described treatment: approximately 18 received Ad26.COV2.S at low or high dose, single or two shots; 5 received placebo; per-sample allocation not given. Material that was analyzed had been drawn on day 63 after the first vaccine or placebo injection. Immunization relied on an Ad26 vector, which expressed Wuhan-strain SARS-CoV-2 spike. The data derive from a study of Ad26.COV2.S vaccination and SARS-CoV-2 variants. Whole-study results and caveats: It was vaccine recipients, not placebo recipients, who had the higher spike-specific TCR breadth. Total T cell responses may have been underestimated by the TCR breadth and depth analyses. Vaccine recipients and placebo recipients showed similar non-spike TCR breadth.

CDR3 length: 14 residues. Germline V gene sequence: CDR1 MNHEY, CDR2 SVGAGI. Unmatched junction bases numbered 3, after V lost 6 bases and J lost 1 base. Using immunoSEQ multiplex PCR, the repertoire was profiled, and TCRdb retains in-frame clones only, with some absent. The sample lists approximately 500,000 clones; around 90% were seen once. Sequenced here: peripheral blood, sampled in a trial of Ad26.COV2.S vaccine versus placebo. This chain joins TRBV6-5 and TRBJ1-1; 9 positions match TRBD1. This receptor was taken from a person between 18 and 65 years old who received the Ad26.COV2.S COVID-19 vaccine or a placebo. The DNA for the CDR3 is TGTGCCAGCAGAACGACAGGGGGGAACACTGAAGCTTTCTTT. Protein product: CASRTTGGNTEAFF.